The 30 T cell receptor beta chains below were found in one sample sequenced in a study of blood T cell repertoires in COVID-19. Repertoires were generated with immunoSEQ multiplex PCR, while TCRdb's copy carries only in-frame clones and drops some. The sample lists 70,000 to 90,000 clones, 85% occurring once. Sequencing input: peripheral blood. All receptors come from a man in his fifties or sixties with acute or convalescent COVID-19.

Remarks on this clone: The sample contains more than one DNA sequence encoding this CDR3. This chain links TRBV12-3 or TRBV12-4 with TRBJ2-5; the D is unclear. The CDR3 runs to 11 residues. The V end was cut by 2 bases, the J end by 4 bases, with 2 bases between. CDR3 in amino acids: CASSLRETQYF. Written as DNA, the CDR3 is TGTGCCAGCAGTTTACGAGAGACCCAGTACTTC.

This clone has just one count. For the CDR3, the DNA is TGCGCCAGCAGCCGGGTAAGACAGACCTCCTACGAGCAGTACTTC. Its translation: CASSRVRQTSYEQYF. The chain combines TRBV4-1 with TRBJ2-7; D is perhaps TRBD1 (5 bases). CDR3 length equals 15 residues. V dropped 4 bases and J dropped 0 bases, with 13 bases sitting between them. Germline assignment: CDR1 MGHRA and CDR2 YSYEKL.

This chain uses TRBV2 with TRBJ2-3, with 10 bases fitting TRBD2. There are 15 residues in the CDR3. Germline V lookup: CDR1 SNHLY, CDR2 FYNNEI. Trimming took 7 bases from V and 1 from J; bases not matched to a gene: 5. The CDR3 here is CASISGGVGTDTQYF. The CDR3 coding sequence is TGTGCCAGCATCAGCGGGGGGGTAGGCACAGATACGCAGTATTTT.

This clone was found once. The rearrangement uses TRBV7-6 and TRBJ2-3; no reliable D call. The germline CDR1 and CDR2 sequences are SGHVS and FNYEAQ. V dropped 2 bases and J dropped 2 bases, with 8 bases sitting between them. The CDR3 consists of 14 residues. The CDR3, as DNA: TGTGCCAGCAGCTTACGGGTCGTCACAGATACGCAGTATTTT. Translating gives CASSLRVVTDTQYF.

This sequence joins TRBV6-5 and TRBJ2-2; 9 bases match TRBD1. This CDR3 has 16 residues. CDR1 and CDR2 (germline): MNHEY, SVGAGI. Germline trimming cut 2 bases from V and 0 bases from J; bases unmatched to any gene: 1. The DNA of the CDR3 is TGTGCCAGCAGTTACCGGACAGGGGCGAACACCGGGGAGCTGTTTTTT. Its protein product is CASSYRTGANTGELFF.

The J gene is TRBJ2-1, the V gene TRBV7-9; D may be TRBD1 (6 bases). This CDR3 comprises 13 residues. The V and J ends lost 5 bases and 6 bases respectively, with 11 bases between them. Per germline, CDR1 SEHNR and CDR2 FQNEAQ (reference sequence). CDR3 residues: CASSTRQVNEQFF. CDR3 nucleotides: TGTGCCAGCAGCACCCGACAGGTCAATGAGCAGTTCTTC.

This chain connects TRBV2 to TRBJ1-1, with D uncertain. V lost 5 bases to trimming and J lost 5 bases, with 9 bases between them. The CDR3 runs to 12 residues. Per the germline V gene, CDR1 is SNHLY and CDR2 is FYNNEI. CDR3 protein: CASSWWATEAFF. The CDR3 region has the DNA TGTGCCAGCAGTTGGTGGGCGACTGAAGCTTTCTTT.

This clone occurred once. V usage is TRBV28 and J usage is TRBJ1-1; 9 positions match TRBD1. The CDR3 totals 16 residues. Germline V gene sequence: CDR1 MDHEN, CDR2 SYDVKM. V lost 5 bases to trimming and J lost 4 bases; unmatched junction nucleotides: 11. In DNA, the CDR3 is TGTGCCAGCAGTCCGTCAGGGGACAGGGAGGGCACTGAAGCTTTCTTT. Amino acid sequence: CASSPSGDREGTEAFF.

The chain carries TRBV12-5 and TRBJ2-5, with 9 positions matching TRBD2. Germline trimming cut 0 bases from V and 5 bases from J; bases unmatched to any gene: 13. Germline CDR1 is LGHNT and CDR2 is FRNRAP. This CDR3 spans 18 amino acids. The CDR3: CASGLVRRRRGGSETQYF. CDR3 sequence (DNA): TGTGCTAGTGGTTTGGTAAGGAGGAGGCGGGGGGGGTCGGAGACCCAGTACTTC. The whole variable domain, filled in from reference TRBV12-5 and TRBJ2-5, reads DARVTQTPRHKVTEMGQEVTMRCQPILGHNTVFWYRQTMMQGLELLAYFRNRAPLDDSGMPKDRFSAEMPDATLATLKIQPSEPRDSAVYFCASGLVRRRRGGSETQYFGPGTRLLVL.

The V and J genes are TRBV19 and TRBJ1-1; a weak D match, TRBD1 (5 bases). There are 14 residues in the CDR3. The germline V gene encodes CDR1 LNHDA and CDR2 SQIVND (reference sequence). The V and J ends lost 3 bases and 0 bases respectively, with 8 bases between them. The CDR3 is CASSIARVNTEAFF. The CDR3 nucleotides are TGTGCCAGTAGTATCGCCAGGGTGAACACTGAAGCTTTCTTT.

The gene calls are TRBV12-3 or TRBV12-4 and TRBJ2-5; maybe TRBD2 (5 bases). The CDR3 loop spans 12 amino acids. V dropped 7 bases and J dropped 5 bases, with 11 bases sitting between them. The CDR3 coding sequence is TGTGCCAGCACCCCGGGAAGGGAGACCCAGTACTTC. Amino acid sequence: CASTPGRETQYF.

As DNA, the CDR3 is TGCGCCAGCAGTCAATCGATAGGGGCAGGGGCCAACGTCCTGACTTTC. Its protein product is CASSQSIGAGANVLTF. This chain connects TRBV23-1 to TRBJ2-6; possibly TRBD1 for D (5 bases). TRBV23-1 is an ORF for which the function is uncertain. There are 16 residues in the CDR3. The germline V and J ends were trimmed by 0 bases and 4 bases, with 10 bases remaining between them.

The chain recombines TRBV30 with TRBJ1-6, with D tentatively TRBD1 (6 bases). Germline V gene lookup returns CDR1 GTSNPN and CDR2 SVGIG (reference sequence). The V and J ends lost 5 bases and 10 bases respectively, with 18 bases between them. The CDR3 sequence is 14 residues long. In nucleotides, the CDR3 is TGTGCCTGGGTGATTCAGGGGCGCCGATCACCCCTCCACTTT. Translation gives CAWVIQGRRSPLHF.

There are a few counts of this clone. The chain combines TRBV6-5 with TRBJ1-3; TRBD1 matches 7 bases. The germline V gene has CDR1 MNHEY and CDR2 SVGAGI. J lost 8 bases, V lost 2 bases, and 6 bases had no gene match. The CDR3 extends over 14 amino acids. CDR3 region: CASSYGTAFDTIYF. The CDR3 DNA is TGTGCCAGCAGTTACGGGACAGCCTTCGACACCATATATTTT.

The J gene is TRBJ2-5, the V gene TRBV3-1 (or the pseudogene TRBV3-2); 13 bases match TRBD2. The CDR3 is made up of 19 amino acids. The ends lost 4 bases at V and 0 bases at J; junction bases unmatched: 11. Per the germline V gene, CDR1 is LGHDT and CDR2 is YNNKEL (reference sequence). The CDR3: CASSLNTPGLAGYQETQYF. The CDR3, as DNA: TGTGCCAGCAGCCTGAATACCCCGGGACTAGCGGGGTACCAAGAGACCCAGTACTTC.

V gene TRBV27 combines with J gene TRBJ2-3; TRBD1 agrees at 7 bases. The V gene end was trimmed by 10 bases and the J gene end by 2 bases; junction bases not matched to a gene: 12. Germline V gene sequence: CDR1 MNHEY, CDR2 SMNVEV (reference sequence). The CDR3 has 15 amino acids. The CDR3 nucleotides read TGTGCCACCGTGAAAGACAGGGCACTCACAGATACGCAGTATTTT. This gives the protein CATVKDRALTDTQYF.

V usage is TRBV12-3 or TRBV12-4 and J usage is TRBJ1-2; no clear D. Trimming removed 1 base from V and 8 bases from J, with 11 bases in between. This CDR3 has 13 amino acids. For the CDR3, the DNA is TGTGCCAGCAGTTTAGACCCGGTGTACGGCTACACCTTC. Translated: CASSLDPVYGYTF.

In the case of this clone: An end of the junction does not agree with germline; a read error may underlie this. The chain links TRBV3-1 (or the pseudogene TRBV3-2) to TRBJ2-3; D possibly corresponds to TRBD1 (6 bases). Germline V gene data show CDR1 as LGHDT and CDR2 as YNNKEL (reference sequence). There are 12 residues in the CDR3. The CDR3 spells CASSQGAQALWF. The CDR3 DNA reads TGTGCCAGCAGCCAGGGGGCCCAAGCCCTATGGTTT.

V and J are TRBV27 and TRBJ1-2; no clear D gene. The CDR3 length is 14 residues. Germline CDR1 and CDR2: MNHEY and SMNVEV (reference sequence). The V and J ends lost 3 bases and 7 bases respectively, with 15 bases between them. The DNA of the CDR3 is TGTGCCAGCAGTTTCTCGGCAGCCCCAGGTGGCTACACCTTC. As protein: CASSFSAAPGGYTF.

This chain connects TRBV5-1 to TRBJ2-7; possibly TRBD1 for D (6 bases). This CDR3 is built from 15 residues. V was shortened by 1 base and J by 0 bases, with 11 bases between the two germline ends. From germline, CDR1 is SGHRS and CDR2 YFSETQ. The CDR3: CASSLSEGGSYEQYF. CDR3 bases: TGCGCCAGCAGCTTGTCTGAAGGGGGCTCCTACGAGCAGTACTTC.

This sequence joins TRBV5-1 and TRBJ1-1; a weak D match, TRBD1 (5 bases). The CDR3 spans 15 residues. Germline CDR1 SGHRS, CDR2 YFSETQ. Trimming removed 4 bases at V and 0 bases at J, with 13 bases between. Here the CDR3 DNA reads TGCGCCAGCAGCCCCTTGGACACGTTGAACACTGAAGCTTTCTTT. This sequence encodes CASSPLDTLNTEAFF.

This clone was counted a single time. The gene calls are TRBV5-1 and TRBJ2-1; 8 positions match TRBD2. This CDR3 is 16 amino acids long. Germline V gene data show CDR1 as SGHRS and CDR2 as YFSETQ. V gave up 2 bases and J gave up 6 bases; unmatched junction bases: 10. CDR3 amino acids: CASSFPPAGDPNEQFF. Here the CDR3 DNA reads TGCGCCAGCAGCTTTCCCCCAGCGGGAGACCCCAATGAGCAGTTCTTC.

V and J are TRBV27 and TRBJ2-1, with TRBD1 as a possible D gene (6 bases). CDR1 and CDR2 from the germline V gene are MNHEY and SMNVEV (reference sequence). The CDR3 spans 14 residues. V shed 3 bases and J shed 8 bases, with 14 bases lying between them. The CDR3 here is CASSFTGFGDEQFF. The DNA of the CDR3 is TGTGCCAGCAGTTTTACAGGGTTCGGCGATGAGCAGTTCTTC.

V is TRBV7-9 and J is TRBJ1-1, with 10 nucleotides matching TRBD1. The length of the CDR3 is 15 residues. J was trimmed by 5 bases and V by 5 bases; bases with no gene match: 8. Germline loops: CDR1 SEHNR, CDR2 FQNEAQ (reference sequence). DNA for the CDR3: TGTGCCAGCAGCAGACCGGGACAGGGGAAAACTGAAGCTTTCTTT. It translates to CASSRPGQGKTEAFF.

The V gene is TRBV6-5, the J gene TRBJ1-1; D ambiguous. Germline CDR1 reads MNHEY; CDR2 reads SVGAGI. This CDR3 is built from 13 residues. V was trimmed by 2 bases and J by 1 base, leaving 5 bases between them. As DNA, the CDR3 is TGTGCCAGCAGTTACCGACAGAACACTGAAGCTTTCTTT. Translation: CASSYRQNTEAFF.

The chain recombines TRBV19 with TRBJ1-1, with 8 bases aligning to TRBD1. Per germline, CDR1 LNHDA and CDR2 SQIVND (reference sequence). This CDR3 spans 17 amino acids. V shed 0 bases and J 5 bases; nucleotides not matched to a gene: 11. This chain's CDR3 is CASSIDSTGGLWTEAFF. The CDR3 DNA follows: TGTGCCAGTAGTATAGATAGCACAGGGGGATTGTGGACTGAAGCTTTCTTT.

J is TRBJ2-1 and V is TRBV5-5; 9 nucleotides agree with TRBD2. The CDR3 runs 20 residues. With 4 bases clipped from V and 0 bases from J, the junction kept 17 bases outside the gene matches. CDR1 and CDR2 from the germline V gene are SGHKS and YYEKEE (reference sequence). CDR3 sequence: CASSPRSLAGRSSSYNEQFF. The CDR3 DNA reads TGTGCCAGCAGCCCCCGGTCTCTAGCGGGGAGATCCAGCTCCTACAATGAGCAGTTCTTC.

In this sample, this clone turned up once. The chain combines TRBV9 with TRBJ1-6, with D hard to call. Germline V gene sequence: CDR1 SGDLS, CDR2 YYNGEE. This CDR3 is 16 amino acids long. The germline V and J ends were trimmed by 4 bases and 9 bases, with 20 bases remaining between them. CDR3 loop: CASSTTDLSWASPLHF. CDR3 coding DNA: TGTGCCAGCAGCACAACGGATCTCTCATGGGCTTCACCCCTCCACTTT.

The chain joins TRBV10-3 to TRBJ1-1; D perhaps matches TRBD1 (5 bases). V dropped 11 bases and J dropped 3 bases, with 16 bases sitting between them. CDR3 size: 13 residues. Germline V CDR1 and CDR2: ENHRY, SYGVKD. CDR3 nucleotide sequence: TGTGCCTTATCAGGGAGGTTGGACACTGAAGCTTTCTTT. Protein product: CALSGRLDTEAFF.

The rearrangement links TRBV6-2 or TRBV6-3 to TRBJ1-2; TRBD1 matches at 9 bases. Germline CDR1 is MNHEY and CDR2 is SVGEGT. The length of the CDR3 is 14 residues. The ends lost 2 bases at V and 4 bases at J; junction bases unmatched: 2. The CDR3 protein is CASSYGTGLYGYTF. CDR3 coding DNA: TGTGCCAGCAGTTACGGGACAGGGCTCTATGGCTACACCTTC.